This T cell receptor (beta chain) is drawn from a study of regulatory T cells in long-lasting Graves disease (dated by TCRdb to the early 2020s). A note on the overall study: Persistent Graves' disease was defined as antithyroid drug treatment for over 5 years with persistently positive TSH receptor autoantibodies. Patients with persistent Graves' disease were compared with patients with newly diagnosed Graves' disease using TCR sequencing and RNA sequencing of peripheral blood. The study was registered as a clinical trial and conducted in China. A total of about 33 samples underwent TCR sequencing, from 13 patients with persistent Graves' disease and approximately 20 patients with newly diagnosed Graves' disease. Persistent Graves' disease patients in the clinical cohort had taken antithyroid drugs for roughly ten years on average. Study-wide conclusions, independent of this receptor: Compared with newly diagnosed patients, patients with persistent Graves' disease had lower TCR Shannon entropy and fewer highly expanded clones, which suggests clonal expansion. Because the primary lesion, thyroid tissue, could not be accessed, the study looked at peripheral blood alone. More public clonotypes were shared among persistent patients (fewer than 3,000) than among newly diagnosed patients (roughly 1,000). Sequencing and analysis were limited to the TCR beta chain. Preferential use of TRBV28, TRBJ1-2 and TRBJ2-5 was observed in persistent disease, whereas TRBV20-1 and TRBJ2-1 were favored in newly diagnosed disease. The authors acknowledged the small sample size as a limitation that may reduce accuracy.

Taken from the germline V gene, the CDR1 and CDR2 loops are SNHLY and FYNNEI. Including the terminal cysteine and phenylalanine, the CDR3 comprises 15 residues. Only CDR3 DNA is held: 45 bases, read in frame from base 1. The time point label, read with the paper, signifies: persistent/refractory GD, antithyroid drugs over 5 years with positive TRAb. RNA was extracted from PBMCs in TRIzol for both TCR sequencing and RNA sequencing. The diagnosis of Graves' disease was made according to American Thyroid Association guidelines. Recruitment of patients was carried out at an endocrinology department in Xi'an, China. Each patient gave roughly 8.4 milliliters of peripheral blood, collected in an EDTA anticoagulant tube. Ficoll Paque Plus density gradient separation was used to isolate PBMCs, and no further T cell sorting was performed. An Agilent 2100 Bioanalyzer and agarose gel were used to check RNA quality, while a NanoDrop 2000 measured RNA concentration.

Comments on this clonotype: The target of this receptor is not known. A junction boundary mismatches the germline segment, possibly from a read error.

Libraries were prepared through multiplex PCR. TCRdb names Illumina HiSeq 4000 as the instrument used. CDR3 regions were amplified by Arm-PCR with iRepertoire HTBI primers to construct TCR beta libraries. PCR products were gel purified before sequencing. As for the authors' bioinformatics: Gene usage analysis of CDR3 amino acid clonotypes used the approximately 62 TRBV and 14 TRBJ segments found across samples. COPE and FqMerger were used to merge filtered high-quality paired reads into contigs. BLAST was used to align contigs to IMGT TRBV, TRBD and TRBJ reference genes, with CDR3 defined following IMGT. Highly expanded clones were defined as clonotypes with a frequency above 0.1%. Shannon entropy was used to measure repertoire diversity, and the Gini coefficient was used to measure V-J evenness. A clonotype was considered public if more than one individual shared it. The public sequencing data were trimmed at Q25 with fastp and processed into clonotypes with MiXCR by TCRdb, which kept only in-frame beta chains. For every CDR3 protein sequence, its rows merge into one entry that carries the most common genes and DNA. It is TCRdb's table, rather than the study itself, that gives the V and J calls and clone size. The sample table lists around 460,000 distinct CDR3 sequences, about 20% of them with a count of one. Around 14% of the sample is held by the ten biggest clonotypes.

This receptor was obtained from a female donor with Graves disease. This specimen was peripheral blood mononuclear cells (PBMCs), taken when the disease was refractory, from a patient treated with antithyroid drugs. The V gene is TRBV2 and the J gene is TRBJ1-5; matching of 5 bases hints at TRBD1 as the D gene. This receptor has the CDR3 CASSQNRGRNQPQHF. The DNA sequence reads TGCGCCAGCAGCCAAAACCGGGGCCGGAATCAGCCCCAGCATTTT.